A selection of T cell receptor beta chains follows, all from one sample in a study of blood T cell repertoires in COVID-19. Sequencing was performed with immunoSEQ multiplex PCR; in TCRdb, only in-frame clones are kept and a portion is missing. The sample contains approximately 250,000 clones, approximately 80% of which appear only once. The sample consisted of peripheral blood. Receptors were obtained from a woman aged 45 to 65 with acute or convalescent COVID-19. Both conserved end residues are part of each CDR3. The D gene is left open where the match is weak. Only part of the rows carry a size: once, few, many, or a class if the clone is expanded.

CDR3nt: TGTGCCAGCGGCACTAGCGGGGCATACAATGAGCAGTTCTTC
CDR3aa: CASGTSGAYNEQFF
v_gene: TRBV27
abundance: NA
j_gene: TRBJ2-1
len: 14
d_gene: TRBD2

CDR3nt: TGTGCCAGCAGCCCTAGACAAGACAGGGGGTTTGGCTACACCTTC
CDR3aa: CASSPRQDRGFGYTF
v_gene: TRBV9
abundance: NA
j_gene: TRBJ1-2
len: 15
d_gene: TRBD1

CDR3nt: TGTGCCAGCAGTTCACAGGGAACAACTAATGAAAAACTGTTTTTT
CDR3aa: CASSSQGTTNEKLFF
v_gene: TRBV28
abundance: NA
j_gene: TRBJ1-4
len: 15
d_gene: NA

CDR3nt: TGTGCCACCAGCAGAGTGGGGACAGGGGGCTCCTACGAGCAGTACTTC
CDR3aa: CATSRVGTGGSYEQYF
v_gene: TRBV15
abundance: NA
j_gene: TRBJ2-7
len: 16
d_gene: TRBD1

CDR3nt: TGCGCCAGCAGCTTGGTAGGGGGCTACAATGAGCAGTTCTTC
CDR3aa: CASSLVGGYNEQFF
v_gene: TRBV5-1
abundance: once
j_gene: TRBJ2-1
len: 14
d_gene: NA

CDR3nt: TGTGCCAGCAGCCTTAGCGGGGGGCAGTTCTTC
CDR3aa: CASSLSGGQFF
v_gene: TRBV7-8
abundance: NA
j_gene: TRBJ2-1
len: 11
d_gene: TRBD2

CDR3nt: TGTGCCAGCAGGGTTAGCGGGGGGGCCGGAGATACGCAGTATTTT
CDR3aa: CASRVSGGAGDTQYF
v_gene: TRBV6-5
abundance: NA
j_gene: TRBJ2-3
len: 15
d_gene: TRBD2

CDR3nt: TGTGCCAGCAGCTCGGGACTAGCAGTCAATGAGCAGTTCTTC
CDR3aa: CASSSGLAVNEQFF
v_gene: TRBV7-9
abundance: NA
j_gene: TRBJ2-1
len: 14
d_gene: TRBD2

CDR3nt: TGTGCCAGCAGCTTGGACAGGGGGACCTACGAGCAGTACTTC
CDR3aa: CASSLDRGTYEQYF
v_gene: TRBV7-2
abundance: NA
j_gene: TRBJ2-7
len: 14
d_gene: TRBD1

CDR3nt: TGTGCCAGCAGCTTGACAGGGGGGTTCACAGATACGCAGTATTTT
CDR3aa: CASSLTGGFTDTQYF
v_gene: TRBV7-2
abundance: once
j_gene: TRBJ2-3
len: 15
d_gene: TRBD1

CDR3nt: TGTGCCACCAGCAGGAGACAAGAGACCCAGTACTTC
CDR3aa: CATSRRQETQYF
v_gene: TRBV15
abundance: NA
j_gene: TRBJ2-5
len: 12
d_gene: NA

CDR3nt: TGTGCCAGCAGCCTCAGGGGAGTGAATGAAAAACTGTTTTTT
CDR3aa: CASSLRGVNEKLFF
v_gene: TRBV3-1/TRBV3-2
abundance: NA
j_gene: TRBJ1-4
len: 14
d_gene: NA

CDR3nt: TGTGCCTGGAGCGCTGACGGGTCCTACAATGAGCAGTTCTTC
CDR3aa: CAWSADGSYNEQFF
v_gene: TRBV30
abundance: NA
j_gene: TRBJ2-1
len: 14
d_gene: NA

CDR3nt: TGTGCCAGCAGTGAATGGAGGGTTTATTTT
CDR3aa: CASSEWRVYF
v_gene: TRBV6-1
abundance: NA
j_gene: TRBJ1-3
len: 10
d_gene: NA

CDR3nt: TGTGCCAGCAGCTTTACAGGGTACTACGAGCAGTACTTC
CDR3aa: CASSFTGYYEQYF
v_gene: TRBV28
abundance: NA
j_gene: TRBJ2-7
len: 13
d_gene: NA

CDR3nt: TGTGCCAGCAGTCCCGCGGCGGGTGGCTACACCTTC
CDR3aa: CASSPAAGGYTF
v_gene: TRBV3-1/TRBV3-2
abundance: NA
j_gene: TRBJ1-2
len: 12
d_gene: NA

CDR3nt: TGTGCCAGCAGCTTAGTAGGGACAGTCTATGGCTACACCTTC
CDR3aa: CASSLVGTVYGYTF
v_gene: TRBV7-2
abundance: once
j_gene: TRBJ1-2
len: 14
d_gene: TRBD1

CDR3nt: TGCGCCAGCAGCAACGTTATGGGACAAGGGGGTAGCACTGAAGCTTTCTTT
CDR3aa: CASSNVMGQGGSTEAFF
v_gene: TRBV5-1
abundance: NA
j_gene: TRBJ1-1
len: 17
d_gene: NA

CDR3nt: TGTGCCACCAGTGATTTAGCAGACACGGGGACAGATACGCAGTATTTT
CDR3aa: CATSDLADTGTDTQYF
v_gene: TRBV24-1
abundance: NA
j_gene: TRBJ2-3
len: 16
d_gene: NA

CDR3nt: TGTGCCAGCAGCTTAGTTGAGGCGAGCTCTGGAAACACCATATATTTT
CDR3aa: CASSLVEASSGNTIYF
v_gene: TRBV7-2
abundance: NA
j_gene: TRBJ1-3
len: 16
d_gene: NA

CDR3nt: TGTGCCAGCAGCCGGACTAGCGTTAACACAGATACGCAGTATTTT
CDR3aa: CASSRTSVNTDTQYF
v_gene: TRBV6-5
abundance: NA
j_gene: TRBJ2-3
len: 15
d_gene: TRBD2

CDR3nt: TGTGCCAGCAGTGAAGTTCAAATGAACACTGAAGCTTTCTTT
CDR3aa: CASSEVQMNTEAFF
v_gene: TRBV6-1
abundance: NA
j_gene: TRBJ1-1
len: 14
d_gene: NA